This TCR beta chain was recorded in a study of cytomegalovirus exposure and HLA in healthy donors. The PCR employed 60 Vbeta primers together with 13 Jbeta primers. Libraries were prepared by immunoSEQ multiplex PCR; TCRdb keeps only in-frame clonotypes and omits some of them. The data hold about 120,000 clones, with less than 80% observed a single time. The germline V gene encodes CDR1 MGHRA and CDR2 YSYEKL. V was trimmed by 1 base and J by 3 bases, leaving 7 bases between them. The length of the CDR3 is 14 residues. The sequence was collected from a woman between 50 and 59 years old in good health and CMV-seronegative. V usage is TRBV4-1 and J usage is TRBJ1-3; D is ambiguous. Sequencing was carried out using PBMCs. CDR3 region: CASSQVNSGNTIYF. The CDR3 DNA follows: TGCGCCAGCAGCCAAGTTAACAGTGGAAACACCATATATTTT.